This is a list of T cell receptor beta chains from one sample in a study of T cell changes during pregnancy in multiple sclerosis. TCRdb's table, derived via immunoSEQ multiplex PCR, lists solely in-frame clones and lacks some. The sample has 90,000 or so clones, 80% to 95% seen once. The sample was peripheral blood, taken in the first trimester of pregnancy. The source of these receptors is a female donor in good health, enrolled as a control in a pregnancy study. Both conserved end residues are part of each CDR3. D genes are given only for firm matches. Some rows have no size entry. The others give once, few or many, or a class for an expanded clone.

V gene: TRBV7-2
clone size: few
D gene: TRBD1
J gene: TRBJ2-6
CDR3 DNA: TGTGCCAGCACCAGGGACAGCCTCTCTGGGGCCAACGTCCTGACTTTC
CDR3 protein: CASTRDSLSGANVLTF

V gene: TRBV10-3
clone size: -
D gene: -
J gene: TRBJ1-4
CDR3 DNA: TGTGCCATCAGTGACGGCAGGGTGGGGTTTAATGAAAAACTGTTTTTT
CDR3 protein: CAISDGRVGFNEKLFF

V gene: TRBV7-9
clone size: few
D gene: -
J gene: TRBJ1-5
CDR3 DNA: TGTGCCAGCAGCTTTGGGGACTTTAGCAATCAGCCCCAGCATTTT
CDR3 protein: CASSFGDFSNQPQHF

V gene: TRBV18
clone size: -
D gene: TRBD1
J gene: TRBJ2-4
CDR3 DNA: TGTGCCAGCTCACCACCGAATCAGGGGGCGCGGGAAAACATTCAGTACTTC
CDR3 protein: CASSPPNQGARENIQYF

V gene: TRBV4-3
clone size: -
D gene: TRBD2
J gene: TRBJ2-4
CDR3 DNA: TGCGCCAGCAGCCAAGGAGGGGCTAGCGGGGGTATAAACATTCAGTACTTC
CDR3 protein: CASSQGGASGGINIQYF

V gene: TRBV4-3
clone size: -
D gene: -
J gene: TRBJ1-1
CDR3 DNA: TGCGCCAGCAGCCAAGAAAGAGGAATGGGGAACACTGAAGCTTTCTTT
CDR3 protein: CASSQERGMGNTEAFF

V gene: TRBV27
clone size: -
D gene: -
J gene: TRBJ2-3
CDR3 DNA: TGTGCCAGCAGTCCCCGGCAGCTAGGCACAGATACGCAGTATTTT
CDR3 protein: CASSPRQLGTDTQYF

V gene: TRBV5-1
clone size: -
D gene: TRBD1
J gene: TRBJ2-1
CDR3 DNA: TGCGCCAGCAGCTCAGGACAGGGTTACAGCTCCTACAATGAGCAGTTCTTC
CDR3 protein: CASSSGQGYSSYNEQFF

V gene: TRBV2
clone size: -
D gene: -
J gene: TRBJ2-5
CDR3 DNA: TGTGCCAGCAGCCTTACCCCTAGCGTCCAAGAGACCCAGTACTTC
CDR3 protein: CASSLTPSVQETQYF

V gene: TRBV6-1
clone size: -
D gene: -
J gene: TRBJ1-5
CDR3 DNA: TGTGCCAGCAATGTCAACGGAGGTAATCAGCCCCAGCATTTT
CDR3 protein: CASNVNGGNQPQHF

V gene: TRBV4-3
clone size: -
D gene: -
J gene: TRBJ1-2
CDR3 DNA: TGCGCCAGCAGCCAAGGATGGAGCAAAGCGTGGTATGGCTACACCTTC
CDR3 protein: CASSQGWSKAWYGYTF

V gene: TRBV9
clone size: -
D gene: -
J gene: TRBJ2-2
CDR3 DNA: TGTGCCAGCAGCGTAGGGGCGGGAAACACCGGGGAGCTGTTTTTT
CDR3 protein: CASSVGAGNTGELFF

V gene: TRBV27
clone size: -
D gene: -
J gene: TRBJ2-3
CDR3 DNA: TGTGCCAGCAGCTCAGGTGACCGCCGCACAGATACGCAGTATTTT
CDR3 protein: CASSSGDRRTDTQYF

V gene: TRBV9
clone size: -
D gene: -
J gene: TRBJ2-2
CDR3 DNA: TGTGCCAGCACCCACCGGGGAGGCGCGAACACCGGGGAGCTGTTTTTT
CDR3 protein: CASTHRGGANTGELFF

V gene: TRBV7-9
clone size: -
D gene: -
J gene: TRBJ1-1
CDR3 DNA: TGTGCCAGCAGCTTGCGGGGGGCTAACACTGAAGCTTTCTTT
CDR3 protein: CASSLRGANTEAFF

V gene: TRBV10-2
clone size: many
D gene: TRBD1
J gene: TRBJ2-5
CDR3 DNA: TGCGCCAGTACAGGGGATGGGGAGACCCAGTACTTC
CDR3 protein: CASTGDGETQYF

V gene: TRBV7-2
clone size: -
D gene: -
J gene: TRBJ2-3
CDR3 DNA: TGTGCCAGCAGCCAAGCGCGGGATACGCAGTATTTT
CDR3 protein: CASSQARDTQYF

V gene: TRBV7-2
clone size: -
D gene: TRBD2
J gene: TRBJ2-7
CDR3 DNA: TGTGCCAGCAGCTTCCGGCGGGGGGGCCGGTACGAGCAGTACTTC
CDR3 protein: CASSFRRGGRYEQYF

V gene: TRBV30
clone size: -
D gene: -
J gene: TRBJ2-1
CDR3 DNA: TGTGCCTGGATGGAGGGGTTAGCCTACAATGAGCAGTTCTTC
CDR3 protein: CAWMEGLAYNEQFF

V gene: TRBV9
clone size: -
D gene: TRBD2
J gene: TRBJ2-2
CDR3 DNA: TGTGCCAGCAGCGGCGGGGGGCGGAACACCGGGGAGCTGTTTTTT
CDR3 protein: CASSGGGRNTGELFF

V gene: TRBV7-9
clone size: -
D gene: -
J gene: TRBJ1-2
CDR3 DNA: TGTGCCAGCAGCTTAAATCAGGGTACCTATGGCTACACCTTC
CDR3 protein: CASSLNQGTYGYTF

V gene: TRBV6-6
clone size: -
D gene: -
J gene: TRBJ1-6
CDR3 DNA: TGTGCCAGCAGCCGGGGAGATTCACCCCTCCACTTT
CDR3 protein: CASSRGDSPLHF

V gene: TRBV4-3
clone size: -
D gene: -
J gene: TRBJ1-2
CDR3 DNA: TGCGCCAGCAGCCAAAACGGCTATGGCTACACCTTC
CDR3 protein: CASSQNGYGYTF

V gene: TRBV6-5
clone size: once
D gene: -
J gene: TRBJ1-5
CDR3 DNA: TGTGCCAGCAGTCACAGGTGGCCCAATCAGCCCCAGCATTTT
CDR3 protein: CASSHRWPNQPQHF

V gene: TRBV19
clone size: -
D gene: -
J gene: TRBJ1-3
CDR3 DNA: TGTGCCAGTACCCCCGAGCCAGGCAGGACCATATATTTT
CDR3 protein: CASTPEPGRTIYF

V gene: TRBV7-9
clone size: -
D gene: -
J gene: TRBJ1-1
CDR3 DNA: TGTGCCAGCAGCTTAGGGACAGTATTAAACACTGAAGCTTTCTTT
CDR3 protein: CASSLGTVLNTEAFF

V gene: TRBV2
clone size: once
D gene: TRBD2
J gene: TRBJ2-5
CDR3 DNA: TGTGCCACCCGCCCGGGACTAGCGATGGGAGTGGGGGAGACCCAGTACTTC
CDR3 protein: CATRPGLAMGVGETQYF

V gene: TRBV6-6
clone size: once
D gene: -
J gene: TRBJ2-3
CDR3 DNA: TGTGCCAGCAGTTTTAGCGGCACAGATACGCAGTATTTT
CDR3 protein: CASSFSGTDTQYF

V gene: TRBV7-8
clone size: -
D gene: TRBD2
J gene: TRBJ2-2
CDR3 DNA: TGTGCCAGCAGCTCGGACTCTAGCGGGGGATACACCGGGGAGCTGTTTTTT
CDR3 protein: CASSSDSSGGYTGELFF

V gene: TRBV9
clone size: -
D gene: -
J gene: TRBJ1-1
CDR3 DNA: TGTGCCAGCAGTCCTCTAAGGCGGGACACTGAAGCTTTCTTT
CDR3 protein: CASSPLRRDTEAFF

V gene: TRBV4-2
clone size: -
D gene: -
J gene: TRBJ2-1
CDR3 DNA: TGTGCCAGCAGCCAACCCACAGGGATCTACAATGAGCAGTTCTTC
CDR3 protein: CASSQPTGIYNEQFF

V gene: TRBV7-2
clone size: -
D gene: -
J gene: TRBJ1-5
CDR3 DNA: TGTGCCAGCAGCTTAGGAGGACAGCAAATTAATCAGCCCCAGCATTTT
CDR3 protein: CASSLGGQQINQPQHF

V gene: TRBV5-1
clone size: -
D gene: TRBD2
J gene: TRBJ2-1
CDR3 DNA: TGCGCCAGCAGCCCTGGCGGGGGAGGCAACAATGAGCAGTTCTTC
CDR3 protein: CASSPGGGGNNEQFF

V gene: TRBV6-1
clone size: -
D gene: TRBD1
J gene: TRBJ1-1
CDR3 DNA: TGTGCCAGCAGGGAGACAGGGTACACTGAAGCTTTCTTT
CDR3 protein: CASRETGYTEAFF

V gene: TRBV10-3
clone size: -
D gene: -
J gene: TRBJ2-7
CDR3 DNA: TGTGCCATCAGTGAGTCAACACGGCAGTACTTC
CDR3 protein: CAISESTRQYF

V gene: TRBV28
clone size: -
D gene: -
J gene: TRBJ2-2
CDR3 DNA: TGTGCCAGCCGCCTCGGGACCGGGGAGCTGTTTTTT
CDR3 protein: CASRLGTGELFF

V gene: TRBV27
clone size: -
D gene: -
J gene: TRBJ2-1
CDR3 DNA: TGTGCCAGCAGTTTATCTGGAGCCTCCTACAATGAGCAGTTCTTC
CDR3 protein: CASSLSGASYNEQFF

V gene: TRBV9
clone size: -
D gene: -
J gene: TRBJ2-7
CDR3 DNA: TGTGCCAGCAGTTGGGACACGAGCTACGAGCAGTACTTC
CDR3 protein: CASSWDTSYEQYF

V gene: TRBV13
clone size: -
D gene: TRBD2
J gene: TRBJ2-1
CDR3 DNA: TGTGCCAGCAGCCACGACCTAGCGGGGGGCCCCTACAATGAGCAGTTCTTC
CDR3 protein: CASSHDLAGGPYNEQFF

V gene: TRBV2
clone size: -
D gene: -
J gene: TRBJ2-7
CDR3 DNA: TGTGCCAGCAGTGGGGAGGCCTACGAGCAGTACTTC
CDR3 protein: CASSGEAYEQYF

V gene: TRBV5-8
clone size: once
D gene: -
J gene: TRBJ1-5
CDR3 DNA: TGTGCCAGCAGCTTGGTGGGAGGGAATAGCAATCAGCCCCAGCATTTT
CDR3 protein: CASSLVGGNSNQPQHF

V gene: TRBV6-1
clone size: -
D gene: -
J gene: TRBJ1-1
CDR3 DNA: TGTGCCAGCGAGGACATGTCAGCTTTCTTT
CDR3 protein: CASEDMSAFF

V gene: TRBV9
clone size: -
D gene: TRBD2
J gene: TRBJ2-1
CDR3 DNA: TGTGCCAGCAGCTCCCCTAGCGGGGGGGCCGGGAATGAGCAGTTCTTC
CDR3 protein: CASSSPSGGAGNEQFF

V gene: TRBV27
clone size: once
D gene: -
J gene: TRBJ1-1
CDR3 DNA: TGTGCCAGCAGTTTTTTCGGAGGGAGGGCTTTCTTT
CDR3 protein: CASSFFGGRAFF

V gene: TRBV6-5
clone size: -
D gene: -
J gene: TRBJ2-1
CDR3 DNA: TGTGCCAGCAGTTATAGCCGCTCCTACAATGAGCAGTTCTTC
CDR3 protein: CASSYSRSYNEQFF

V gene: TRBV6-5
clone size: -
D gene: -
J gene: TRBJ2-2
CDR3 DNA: TGTGCCAGCAGTTCGCAGGGGGGGGAGCTGTTTTTT
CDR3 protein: CASSSQGGELFF

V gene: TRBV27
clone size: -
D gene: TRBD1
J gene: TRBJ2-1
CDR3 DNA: TGTGCCAGCAGCCGGACAGGGCCTAGCTCCTACAATGAGCAGTTCTTC
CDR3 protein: CASSRTGPSSYNEQFF

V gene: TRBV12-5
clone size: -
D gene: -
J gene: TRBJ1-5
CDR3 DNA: TGTGCTAGTTTCGCGGGGGGTCTCGGAAGCAATCAGCCCCAGCATTTT
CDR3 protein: CASFAGGLGSNQPQHF

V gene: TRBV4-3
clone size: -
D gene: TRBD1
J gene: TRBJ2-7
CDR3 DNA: TGCGCCAGCAGCCAGGGGACAGGGGATCCCTACGAGCAGTACTTC
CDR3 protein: CASSQGTGDPYEQYF

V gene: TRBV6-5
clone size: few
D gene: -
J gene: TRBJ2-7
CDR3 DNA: TGTGCCAGCAGCCGCGTGGGGAGCGAGCAGTACTTC
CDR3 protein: CASSRVGSEQYF

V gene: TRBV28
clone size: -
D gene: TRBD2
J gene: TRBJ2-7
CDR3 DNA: TGTGCCAGCAGACCACCTCAGCGGGGTCTCGAGCAGTACTTC
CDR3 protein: CASRPPQRGLEQYF

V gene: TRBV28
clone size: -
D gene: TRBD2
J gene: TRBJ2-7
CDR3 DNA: TGTGCCAGCCTCCGGGGAGCGGGGGGATCCTACGAGCAGTACTTC
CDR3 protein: CASLRGAGGSYEQYF

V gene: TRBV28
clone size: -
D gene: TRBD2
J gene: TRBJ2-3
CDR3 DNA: TGTGCCAGCAGCCCTTATAGCGGGGGGCGCACAGATACGCAGTATTTT
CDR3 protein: CASSPYSGGRTDTQYF

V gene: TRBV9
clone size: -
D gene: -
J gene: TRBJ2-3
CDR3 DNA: TGTGCCAGCAGCGTAGTCGGCAGGGATCAAGATACGCAGTATTTT
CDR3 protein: CASSVVGRDQDTQYF